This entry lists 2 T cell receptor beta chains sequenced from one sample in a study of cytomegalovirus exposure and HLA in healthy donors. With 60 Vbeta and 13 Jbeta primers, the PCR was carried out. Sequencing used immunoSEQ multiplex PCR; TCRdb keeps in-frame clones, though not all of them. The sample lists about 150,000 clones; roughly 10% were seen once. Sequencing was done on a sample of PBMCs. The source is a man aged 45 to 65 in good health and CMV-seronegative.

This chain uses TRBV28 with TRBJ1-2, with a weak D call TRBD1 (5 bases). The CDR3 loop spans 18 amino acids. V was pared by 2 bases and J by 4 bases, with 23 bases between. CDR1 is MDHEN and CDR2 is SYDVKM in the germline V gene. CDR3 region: CASSLPIGSGRQSYGYTF. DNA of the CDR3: TGTGCCAGCAGTTTACCGATTGGATCCGGCCGACAGAGCTATGGCTACACCTTC.

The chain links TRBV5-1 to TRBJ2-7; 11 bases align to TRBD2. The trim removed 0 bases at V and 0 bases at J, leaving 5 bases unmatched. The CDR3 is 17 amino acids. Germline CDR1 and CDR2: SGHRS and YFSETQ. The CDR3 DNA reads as TGCGCCAGCAGCTTGGGGACTAGCGGGTTGAGCTCCTACGAGCAGTACTTC. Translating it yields CASSLGTSGLSSYEQYF.